This TCR beta chain was captured by sequencing in a study of T cell repertoires in cytomegalovirus infection. Across the whole study: Selection of CMV epitopes for the study included recently identified HLA-C-restricted and well-studied HLA-B-restricted ones. It was the public TCR beta signatures that indicated both CMV infection and matching HLA type. Study outcomes and limitations: Ex vivo responses were dominated by HLA-C-restricted CMV-specific TCR beta clonotypes.

CDR1 and CDR2 (germline): SGHVS, FNYEAQ. The CDR3 is 13 residues long. V lost 5 bases and J lost 5, with 13 bases in between. TCRdb passed the reads through MiXCR, listing each CDR3 protein once. The sample records about 110,000 distinct CDR3 sequences, 25% to 30% being singletons. A note on this clonotype: Antigen specificity is unknown.

The sequencing here drew on CD8+ T cells from cultured PBMCs, taken from culture after CMV antigen stimulation. This chain links TRBV7-6 with TRBJ2-7; D not resolved. The clonotype was recovered from a human donor in good health (CMV status not recorded). Some clones in this sample may be carry-over from other donors' samples. For the CDR3, the DNA is TGTGCCAGCAGCCCCACCCTCAGTAACGAGCAGTACTTC. Translation gives CASSPTLSNEQYF.